A selection of T cell receptor beta chains follows, all from one sample in a study of persistence of HIV-infected CD4 T cells. The assay was immunoSEQ multiplex PCR, and TCRdb's table has in-frame clones only and misses some. Of about 47,000 clones in the sample, roughly nine tenths were seen once. No antigen has been identified for these receptors. This sample comprised CD4+ T cells sorted from PBMCs after roughly 18-hour stimulation, obtained from a patient who received antiretroviral therapy. These receptors originate from an adult man with HIV who was CMV-seropositive. The CDR3 runs from the conserved cysteine through the conserved F or W. The D gene is left open where the match is weak. Only part of the rows carry a size: once, few, many, or a class if the clone is expanded.

>TRBD1|NA|TRBV25-1|TRBJ2-2
CASTGGLDTGELFF
TGTGCCAGCACAGGGGGCCTTGACACCGGGGAGCTGTTTTTT
>NA|NA|TRBV6-4|TRBJ2-3
CASSEGLRGAYKDTQYF
TGTGCCAGCAGCGAGGGACTAAGGGGGGCCTATAAGGATACGCAGTATTTT
>NA|few|TRBV10-3|TRBJ1-3
CAIRPGDAGNTIYF
TGTGCCATCAGACCAGGGGATGCTGGAAACACCATATATTTT
>NA|NA|TRBV29-1|TRBJ1-1
CSASRGNTEAFF
TGCAGCGCTAGCAGGGGGAACACTGAAGCTTTCTTT
>TRBD1|NA|TRBV19|TRBJ2-7
CASSIATGASYEQYF
TGTGCCAGTAGTATAGCGACAGGGGCCTCCTACGAGCAGTACTTC
>NA|NA|TRBV9|TRBJ2-1
CASSVGRGPYNEQFF
TGTGCCAGCAGCGTAGGGCGGGGGCCCTACAATGAGCAGTTCTTC
>TRBD1|NA|TRBV6-2/TRBV6-3|TRBJ1-6
CASSFGTVNSPLHF
TGTGCCAGCAGTTTTGGGACAGTAAATTCACCCCTCCACTTT
>TRBD1|NA|TRBV3-1/TRBV3-2|TRBJ1-2
CASSYGTEHYGYTF
TGTGCCAGCAGCTACGGGACAGAACACTATGGCTACACCTTC
>NA|NA|TRBV5-1|TRBJ2-1
CATSSQGAVGEQFF
TGCGCCACCTCGTCGCAGGGAGCGGTTGGTGAGCAGTTCTTC
>NA|once|TRBV5-5|TRBJ1-1
CASSFALNTEAFF
TGTGCCAGCAGCTTTGCCTTGAACACTGAAGCTTTCTTT